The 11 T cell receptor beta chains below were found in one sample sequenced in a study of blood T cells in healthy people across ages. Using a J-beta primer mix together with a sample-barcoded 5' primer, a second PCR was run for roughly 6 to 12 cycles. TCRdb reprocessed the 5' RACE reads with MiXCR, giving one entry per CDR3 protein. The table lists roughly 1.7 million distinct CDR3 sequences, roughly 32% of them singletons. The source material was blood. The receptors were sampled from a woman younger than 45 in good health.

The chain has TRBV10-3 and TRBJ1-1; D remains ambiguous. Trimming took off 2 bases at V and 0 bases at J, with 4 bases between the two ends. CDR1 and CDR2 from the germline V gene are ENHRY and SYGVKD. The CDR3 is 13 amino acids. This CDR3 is CAISEGLNTEAFF. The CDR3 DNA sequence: TGTGCCATCAGTGAGGGACTGAACACTGAAGCTTTCTTT.

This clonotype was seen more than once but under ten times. This chain's CDR3 is CASSDPPGTGGKHEQYF. For the CDR3, the DNA is TGCGCCAGCAGTGACCCACCGGGGACAGGGGGAAAGCACGAGCAGTACTTC. The chain carries TRBV10-2 and TRBJ2-7; 11 nucleotides line up with TRBD1. CDR1 WSHSY and CDR2 SAAADI come from the germline V gene. CDR3 size: 17 residues. Trimming took 3 bases from V and 5 from J; bases not matched to a gene: 12.

In nucleotides, the CDR3 is TGTGCCTGGAACCCTCAGGGGCCGGAAAAACTGTTTTTT. Its translation: CAWNPQGPEKLFF. V gene TRBV30 combines with J gene TRBJ1-4; D is perhaps TRBD1 (6 bases). Germline loops: CDR1 GTSNPN, CDR2 SVGIG (reference sequence). CDR3 length: 13 residues. V lost 4 bases and J lost 8, with 14 bases in between.

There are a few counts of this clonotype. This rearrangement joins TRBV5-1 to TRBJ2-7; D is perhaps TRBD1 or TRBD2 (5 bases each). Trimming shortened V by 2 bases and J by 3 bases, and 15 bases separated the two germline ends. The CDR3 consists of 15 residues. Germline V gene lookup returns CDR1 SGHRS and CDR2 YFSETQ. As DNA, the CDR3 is TGCGCCAGCAGCTTACCGGGACGGACTCTCTACGAGCAGTACTTC. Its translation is CASSLPGRTLYEQYF.

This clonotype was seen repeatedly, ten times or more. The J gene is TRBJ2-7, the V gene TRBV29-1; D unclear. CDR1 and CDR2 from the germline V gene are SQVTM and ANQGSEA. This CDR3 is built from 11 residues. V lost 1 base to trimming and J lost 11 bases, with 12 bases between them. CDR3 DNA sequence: TGCAGCGTTGAAGGTCCCGGGTATGAGTACTTC. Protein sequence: CSVEGPGYEYF.

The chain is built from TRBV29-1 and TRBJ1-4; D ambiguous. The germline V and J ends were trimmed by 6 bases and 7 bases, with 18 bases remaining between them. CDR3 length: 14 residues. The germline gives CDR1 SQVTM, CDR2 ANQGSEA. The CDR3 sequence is CSVSTDAWGEKLFF. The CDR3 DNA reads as TGCAGCGTGTCCACAGATGCCTGGGGTGAAAAACTGTTTTTT.

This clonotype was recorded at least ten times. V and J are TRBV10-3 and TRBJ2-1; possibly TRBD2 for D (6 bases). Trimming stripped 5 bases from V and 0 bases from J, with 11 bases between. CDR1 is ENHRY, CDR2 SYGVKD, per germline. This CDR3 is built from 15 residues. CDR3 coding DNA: TGTGCCATCAGTACCGACGGGAGCTCCTACAATGAGCAGTTCTTC. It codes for CAISTDGSSYNEQFF.

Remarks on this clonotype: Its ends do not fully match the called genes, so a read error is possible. The DNA for the CDR3 is TGTACCAGCTCACCACTGAGTGGGGCCAACGTCCTGACTTTC. Translated, it gives CTSSPLSGANVLTF. This chain connects TRBV18 to TRBJ2-6, with D unresolved. The CDR3 has 14 amino acids. CDR1 is KGHSH and CDR2 is LQKENI in the germline V gene.

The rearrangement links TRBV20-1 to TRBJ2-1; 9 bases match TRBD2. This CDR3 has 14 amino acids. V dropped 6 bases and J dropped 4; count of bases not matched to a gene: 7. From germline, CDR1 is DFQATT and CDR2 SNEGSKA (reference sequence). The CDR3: CSANGGGAYNEQFF. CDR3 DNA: TGCAGTGCAAACGGCGGGGGGGCTTACAATGAGCAGTTCTTC.

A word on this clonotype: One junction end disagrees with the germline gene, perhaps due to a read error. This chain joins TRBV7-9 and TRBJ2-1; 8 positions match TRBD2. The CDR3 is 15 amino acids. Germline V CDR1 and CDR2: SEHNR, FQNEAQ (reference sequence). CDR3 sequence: CASSIAGSFVGEQFF. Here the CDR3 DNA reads TGTGCCAGCAGCATAGCGGGGTCGTTCGTCGGTGAGCAGTTCTTC.

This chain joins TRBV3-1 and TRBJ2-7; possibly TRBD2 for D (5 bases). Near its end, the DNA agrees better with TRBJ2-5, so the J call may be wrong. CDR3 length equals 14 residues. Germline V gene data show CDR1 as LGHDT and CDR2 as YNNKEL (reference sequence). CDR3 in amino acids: CASSPTAEQETQYF. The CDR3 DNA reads TGTGCCAGCAGCCCTACAGCGGAGCAAGAGACCCAGTACTTC.